The rows below give T cell receptor beta chains drawn from one sample of a study of T-cell reconstitution after alpha-beta-depleted transplantation in children. One entry per CDR3 protein, called by TCRdb with MiXCR from the PCR reads. Of around 800,000 distinct CDR3 sequences in the sample, roughly 15% were seen once. The sequences come from PBMCs, mostly from graft donor cells, collected 360 days after TCRalphabeta/CD19-depleted stem cell transplant. These receptors came from a male patient aged 10 to 17 who had a stem cell transplant for acute lymphoblastic leukemia, so the T cells may come from the graft donor. Each CDR3 is given with its conserved first and last residue.

V: TRBV2
CDR3: CASSRAGVAGELFF

V: TRBV12-3/TRBV12-4
CDR3: CASQNTGREVTQYF

V: TRBV7-9
CDR3: CAGTGSGNTIYF

V: TRBV29-1
CDR3: CSVEDNQILVNEQFF

V: TRBV4-1
CDR3: CASSQDWGAQGNQPQHF

V: TRBV5-1
CDR3: CASKDGPSSYNEQFF

V: TRBV5-1
CDR3: CASSGALTDRGGYTF

V: TRBV4-1
CDR3: CASSQVIGTSYEQYF

V: TRBV5-1
CDR3: CASSLQGANVLTF

V: TRBV11-1
CDR3: CASSLALLGNTMAYNEQFF

V: TRBV24-1
CDR3: CATLGPGGNEQFF

V: TRBV4-1
CDR3: CASKTQSSYNEQFF

V: TRBV6-1
CDR3: CASSAQGAAPFYGYTF

V: TRBV2
CDR3: CASSDLIQYF

V: TRBV7-9
CDR3: CASSDGGLPPYEQYF